This T cell receptor (beta chain) was sequenced during a study of T cell repertoires in cytomegalovirus infection. Study details: Public TCR beta signatures marked donors with CMV infection and the matching HLA.

Only a few counts were recorded for this clonotype. Its antigen is still unknown. CDR1 and CDR2 (germline): MNHEY, SVGEGT. The CDR3 has 14 residues. With 0 bases removed from V and 7 bases from J, the gap between germline ends came to 7 bases. Regarding the study as a whole: Frequencies of public TCR beta families were cumulated, and this identified carriers of CMV plus the relevant HLA. Clonotype analysis showed dominance of the ex vivo response by HLA-C-restricted CMV-specific TCR beta clonotypes.

TCRdb passed the reads through MiXCR, listing each CDR3 protein once. Of 200,000 or so distinct CDR3 sequences listed, 28% are singletons. The sequence was collected from a human donor in good health (CMV status not recorded). Some clones in this sample may be carry-over from other donors' samples. This chain joins TRBV6-2 or TRBV6-3 and TRBJ1-6; the D is unclear. Sequencing used PBMCs. The CDR3, as DNA: TGTGCCAGCAGTTACTCTACCGAAAATTCACCCCTCCACTTT. Translation: CASSYSTENSPLHF.